This T cell receptor (beta chain) is from a study of shared clonotypes between healthy human individuals. About the research overall: CD4 naive cells filled three plates per donor, CD4 memory three, CD8 naive two and CD8 memory one.

Trimming shortened V by 7 bases and J by 0 bases, and 19 bases separated the two germline ends. The CDR3 is 16 residues long. Per the germline V gene, CDR1 is WSHSY and CDR2 is SAAADI. Study results and caveats: Naive CD4 clonotypes were shared across several donors at roughly 5%.

In regard to this clone: What it binds is unknown.

Per sorted-subset replicate PCR, input was 200 to 250 ng DNA, representing tens of thousands of T cell genomes. Using immunoSEQ multiplex PCR, the repertoire was profiled, and TCRdb retains in-frame clones only, with some absent. The data contain approximately 620,000 clones, almost 97% of them singletons. The chain links TRBV10-2 to TRBJ2-7; a possible D gene is TRBD2 (6 bases). The sequenced sample was naive CD4+ T cells sorted from blood. Sample subset: CD45RA+ positively selected. This receptor was obtained from a woman in her 30s in good health. CDR3 nucleotides: TGCGCCAGCACTCCGAACCGGGACTTCCTCTCCTACGAGCAGTACTTC. Its protein is CASTPNRDFLSYEQYF.